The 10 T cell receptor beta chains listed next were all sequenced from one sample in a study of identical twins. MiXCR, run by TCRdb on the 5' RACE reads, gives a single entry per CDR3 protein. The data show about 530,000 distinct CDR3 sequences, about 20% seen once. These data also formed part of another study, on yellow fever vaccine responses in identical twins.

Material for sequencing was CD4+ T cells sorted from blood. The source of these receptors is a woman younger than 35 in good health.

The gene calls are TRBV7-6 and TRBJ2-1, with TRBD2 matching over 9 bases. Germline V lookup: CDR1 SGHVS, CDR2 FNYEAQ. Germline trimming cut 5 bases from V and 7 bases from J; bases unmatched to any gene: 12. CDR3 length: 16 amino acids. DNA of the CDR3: TGTGCCAGCAGCAAGATAGCGGGAGTAGGTGAGAATGAGCAGTTCTTC. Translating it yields CASSKIAGVGENEQFF.

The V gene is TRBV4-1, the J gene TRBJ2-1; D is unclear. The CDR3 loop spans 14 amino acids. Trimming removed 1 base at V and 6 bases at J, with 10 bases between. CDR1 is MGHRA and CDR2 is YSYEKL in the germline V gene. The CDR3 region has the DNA TGCGCCAGCAGCCAAGTTAGCCTAGTCAATGAGCAGTTCTTC. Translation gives CASSQVSLVNEQFF.

CDR3 residues: CASSDGWVATGELFF. The CDR3 DNA reads TGTGCCAGCAGTGACGGTTGGGTAGCCACCGGGGAGCTGTTTTTT. This chain connects TRBV2 to TRBJ2-2; D is undetermined. Per the germline V gene, CDR1 is SNHLY and CDR2 is FYNNEI. V dropped 3 bases and J dropped 4 bases, with 12 bases sitting between them. This CDR3 has 15 amino acids.

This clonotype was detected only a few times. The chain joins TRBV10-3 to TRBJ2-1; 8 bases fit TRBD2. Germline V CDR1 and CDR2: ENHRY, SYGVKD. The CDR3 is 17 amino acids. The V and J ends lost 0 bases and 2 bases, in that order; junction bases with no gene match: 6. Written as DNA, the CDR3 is TGTGCCATCAGTGAGTCCTTTTATAGCGGGACCTACAATGAGCAGTTCTTC. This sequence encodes CAISESFYSGTYNEQFF.

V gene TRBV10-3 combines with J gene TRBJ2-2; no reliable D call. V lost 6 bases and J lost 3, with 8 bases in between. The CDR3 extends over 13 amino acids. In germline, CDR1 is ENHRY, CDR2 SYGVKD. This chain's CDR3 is CAISPMDTGELFF. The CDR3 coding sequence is TGTGCCATCAGCCCGATGGACACCGGGGAGCTGTTTTTT.

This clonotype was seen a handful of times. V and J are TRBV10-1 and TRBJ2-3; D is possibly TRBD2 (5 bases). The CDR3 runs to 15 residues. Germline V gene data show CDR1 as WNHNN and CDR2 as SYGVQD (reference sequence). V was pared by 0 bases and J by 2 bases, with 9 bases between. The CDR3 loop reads CASSESMTITDTQYF. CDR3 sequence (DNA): TGCGCCAGCAGTGAGTCAATGACTATCACAGATACGCAGTATTTT.

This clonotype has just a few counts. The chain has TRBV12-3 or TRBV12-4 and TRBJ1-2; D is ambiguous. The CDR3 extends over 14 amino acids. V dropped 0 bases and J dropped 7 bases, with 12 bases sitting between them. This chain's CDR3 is CASSLARQFSGYTF. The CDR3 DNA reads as TGTGCCAGCAGTTTAGCGCGCCAGTTTTCTGGCTACACCTTC.

The CDR3 loop reads CASSPGTLEETQYF. The CDR3 bases are TGTGCCAGCAGCCCCGGGACACTTGAGGAGACCCAGTACTTC. The chain has TRBV7-3 and TRBJ2-5, with a weak D call TRBD1 (6 bases). CDR1 and CDR2 (germline): SGHTA, FQGTGA. V lost 5 bases and J 5 bases, leaving 15 bases between the germline ends. This CDR3 is 14 amino acids long. Full variable domain (rest looked up from reference TRBV7-3 and TRBJ2-5): GAGVSQTPSNKVTEKGKYVELRCDPISGHTALYWYRQSLGQGPEFLIYFQGTGAADDSGLPNDRFFAVRPEGSVSTLKIQRTERGDSAVYLCASSPGTLEETQYFGPGTRLLVL.

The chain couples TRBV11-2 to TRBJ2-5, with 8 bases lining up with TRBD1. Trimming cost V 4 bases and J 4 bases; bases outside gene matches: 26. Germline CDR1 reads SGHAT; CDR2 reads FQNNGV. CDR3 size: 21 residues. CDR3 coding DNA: TGTGCCAGCAGCTCCGGCAGAACCCGGACAGGGACGGCCGCGCAGGGAGAGACCCAGTACTTC. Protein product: CASSSGRTRTGTAAQGETQYF.

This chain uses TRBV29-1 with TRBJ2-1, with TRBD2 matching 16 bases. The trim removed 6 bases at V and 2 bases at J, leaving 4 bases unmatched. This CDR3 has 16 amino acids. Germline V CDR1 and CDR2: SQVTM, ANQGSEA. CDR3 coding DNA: TGCAGCGTGGGGACTAGCGGGGGGGGGACCTACAATGAGCAGTTCTTC. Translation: CSVGTSGGGTYNEQFF.